This T cell receptor beta chain was captured in a study of cytomegalovirus exposure and HLA in healthy donors. With respect to this clone: The antigen is unknown.

60 Vbeta and 13 Jbeta primers were used in PCR. Using immunoSEQ multiplex PCR, the repertoire was profiled, and TCRdb retains in-frame clones only, with some absent. The sample records about 160,000 clones, 75% to 85% being singletons. Germline lookup yields CDR1 SGHTS and CDR2 YDEGEE. This CDR3 comprises 14 residues. Trimming pared 0 bases from V and 0 bases from J, leaving 5 bases between. Findings and limits, study-wide: Prior analysis indicated that the majority of TCR beta V segments exhibited productivity approximately 87% or approximately 30% of the time. Reportedly, cytomegalovirus status was diagnosed with high sensitivity and specificity. In a later analysis, at a false discovery rate of 0.05, about 15,000 TCR beta sequences were associated with HLA alleles.

Sample: PBMCs. The origin of this receptor is a man aged 45-65 years in good health and CMV-seropositive. J is TRBJ2-3 and V is TRBV5-8; D not resolved. CDR3 region: CASSLVGSTDTQYF. CDR3 DNA: TGTGCCAGCAGCTTGGTTGGCAGCACAGATACGCAGTATTTT.